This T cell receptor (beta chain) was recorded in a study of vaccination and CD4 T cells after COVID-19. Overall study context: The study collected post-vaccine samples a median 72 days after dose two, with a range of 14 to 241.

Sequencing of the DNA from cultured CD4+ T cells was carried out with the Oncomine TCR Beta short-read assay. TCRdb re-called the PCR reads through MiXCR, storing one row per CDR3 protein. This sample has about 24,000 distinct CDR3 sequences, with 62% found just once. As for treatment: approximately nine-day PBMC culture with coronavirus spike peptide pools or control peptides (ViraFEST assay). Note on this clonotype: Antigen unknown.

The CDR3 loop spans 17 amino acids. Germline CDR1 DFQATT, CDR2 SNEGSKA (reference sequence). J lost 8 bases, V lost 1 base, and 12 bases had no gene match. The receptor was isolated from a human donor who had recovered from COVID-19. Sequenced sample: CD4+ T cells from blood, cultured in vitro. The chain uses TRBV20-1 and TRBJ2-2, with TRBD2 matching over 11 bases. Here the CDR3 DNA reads TGCAGTGCTAGAGCAAAATTTAGCGGGAGGGCCGCGGGGGAGCTGTTTTTT. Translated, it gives CSARAKFSGRAAGELFF.